Given below is one TCR beta chain in context. No antigen is known for it. This CDR3 is built from 14 residues. The V gene's germline CDR1 is MGHDK and CDR2 SYGVNS. Trimming cost V 9 bases and J 1 base, with 15 bases left between them. These data originate in a study of shared clonotypes between healthy human individuals. Across the whole study: A donor's plate count was three for CD4 naive and three for CD4 memory; CD8 naive had two and CD8 memory one.

Every immunoSEQ plate was one replicate of a subset's evenly spread DNA. Roughly 210 ng DNA, about 33,000 T cell genomes, went into each sorted-subset replicate PCR. Profiled with immunoSEQ multiplex PCR; TCRdb holds only in-frame clones, not every one. The sample yields about 1.5 million clones, 95% to 97% seen once. Points from the study as a whole: Generally, estimated richness proved larger in naive subsets than it did in memory subsets.

This chain joins TRBV25-1 and TRBJ1-1; a possible D gene is TRBD1 (5 bases). The specimen sequenced was naive CD4+ T cells sorted from blood. The subset here: CD45RA+ positively selected. This TCR was recovered from a man younger than 40 in good health. The CDR3 nucleotides are TGTGCCAGTCGACCGGGACCTTCGAACACTGAAGCTTTCTTT. Translating gives CASRPGPSNTEAFF. Full variable domain (remainder filled in from reference TRBV25-1 and TRBJ1-1): EADIYQTPRYLVIGTGKKITLECSQTMGHDKMYWYQQDPGMELHLIHYSYGVNSTEKGDLSSESTVSRIRTEHFPLTLESARPSHTSQYLCASRPGPSNTEAFFGQGTRLTVV.